The 24 T cell receptor beta chains given below trace back to one sample, sequenced in a study of cytomegalovirus exposure and HLA in healthy donors. The assay was immunoSEQ multiplex PCR, and TCRdb's table has in-frame clones only and misses some. The table lists about 56,000 clones, 89% of them singletons, with about 16% in the top ten. Sequenced material: PBMCs. Receptors were obtained from a woman aged 18-35 years in good health and CMV-seronegative.

The chain carries TRBV2 and TRBJ2-1; TRBD1 is a possible D gene (6 bases). V dropped 10 bases and J dropped 10 bases, with 14 bases sitting between them. There are 11 residues in the CDR3. Germline lookup yields CDR1 SNHLY and CDR2 FYNNEI. The CDR3 reads CAITERGEQFF. CDR3 coding DNA: TGTGCCATCACGGAGAGGGGGGAGCAGTTCTTC.

CDR3 sequence: CASWTGPTYEQYF. In DNA, the CDR3 is TGCGCCAGCTGGACAGGCCCGACCTACGAGCAGTACTTC. The V gene is TRBV23-1, the J gene TRBJ2-7; 7 positions agree with TRBD1. TRBV23-1 is known as an ORF, though its function is uncertain. V was pared by 8 bases and J by 2 bases, with 6 bases of the junction left unmatched. The CDR3 runs 13 residues.

The V call is TRBV27, the J call TRBJ2-7, with a possible D match to TRBD2 (7 bases). The CDR3 totals 15 residues. The germline V gene encodes CDR1 MNHEY and CDR2 SMNVEV (reference sequence). Trimming took 5 bases from V and 4 from J, leaving 18 bases between them. CDR3 amino acids: CASSPRGGAGYEQYF. In DNA form, the CDR3 reads TGTGCCAGCAGTCCTAGGGGGGGGGCGGGTTACGAGCAGTACTTC.

The V call is TRBV6-5, the J call TRBJ1-3; no firm D call. Germline CDR1 and CDR2: MNHEY and SVGAGI. V gave up 7 bases and J gave up 4 bases, with 8 bases separating them. The CDR3 consists of 12 residues. The CDR3 loop reads CASTSEGNTIYF. As DNA, the CDR3 is TGTGCCAGCACGTCTGAGGGAAACACCATATATTTT.

V and J are TRBV5-1 and TRBJ1-1; D might be TRBD1 (5 bases). V lost 4 bases and J lost 5, with 18 bases in between. Germline lookup yields CDR1 SGHRS and CDR2 YFSETQ. The CDR3 contains 15 residues. CDR3: CASSVGGSRETEAFF. DNA of the CDR3: TGCGCCAGCAGCGTCGGGGGGTCAAGAGAGACTGAAGCTTTCTTT.

CDR3 in DNA: TGTGCCAGCAGCTCCCTGACCCAATCGGGCAGGGCGCCAGAGACCCAGTACTTC. It is translated as CASSSLTQSGRAPETQYF. The rearrangement joins TRBV5-4 to TRBJ2-5; tentative D call: TRBD1 (5 bases). Trimming removed 3 bases from V and 4 bases from J, with 25 bases in between. This CDR3 is 18 amino acids long. CDR1 and CDR2 (germline): SGHNT, YYREEE (reference sequence).

The chain links TRBV5-1 to TRBJ1-2; the match to TRBD1 covers 9 bases. Germline trimming cut 4 bases from V and 4 bases from J; bases unmatched to any gene: 5. The CDR3 length is 14 residues. CDR1 and CDR2 from the germline V gene are SGHRS and YFSETQ. CDR3 protein: CASSPGTGSYGYTF. DNA for the CDR3: TGCGCCAGCAGCCCGGGGACAGGGAGCTATGGCTACACCTTC.

This chain connects TRBV6-5 to TRBJ1-3; 7 nucleotides agree with TRBD1. J lost 4 bases, V lost 6 bases, and 9 bases had no gene match. The CDR3 has 15 residues. Looked up from germline, CDR1 is MNHEY and CDR2 is SVGAGI. CDR3 sequence reads: CASRGTATTGNTIYF. CDR3 coding DNA: TGTGCCAGCAGAGGGACAGCTACTACAGGAAACACCATATATTTT.

The gene calls are TRBV5-6 and TRBJ1-2, with 9 bases aligning to TRBD1. V lost 3 bases to trimming and J lost 9 bases; unmatched junction nucleotides: 6. Germline V gene lookup returns CDR1 SGHDT and CDR2 YYEEEE. The CDR3 length is 13 residues. The CDR3 coding sequence is TGTGCCAGCAGCTCCGGGACAGGGTATCGCTACACCTTC. Amino acids: CASSSGTGYRYTF. Using reference TRBV5-6 and TRBJ1-2 for the parts outside the CDR3, the full variable domain is DAGVTQSPTHLIKTRGQQVTLRCSPKSGHDTVSWYQQALGQGPQFIFQYYEEEERQRGNFPDRFSGHQFPNYSSELNVNALLLGDSALYLCASSSGTGYRYTFGSGTRLTVV.

The chain is built from TRBV28 and TRBJ2-7, with 12 bases identical to TRBD2. J gave up 3 bases and V 6 bases, and 6 bases lay outside the gene matches. The germline gives CDR1 MDHEN, CDR2 SYDVKM. The CDR3 extends over 15 amino acids. CDR3 sequence (DNA): TGTGCCAGCAGCCCAAGACTAGCGGGGGTCTACGAGCAGTACTTC. It codes for CASSPRLAGVYEQYF.

This chain uses TRBV15 with TRBJ2-7, with 8 bases that match TRBD1. Per germline, CDR1 LNHNV and CDR2 YYDKDF (reference sequence). The CDR3 loop spans 12 amino acids. With 8 bases clipped from V and 2 bases from J, the junction kept 2 bases outside the gene matches. DNA for the CDR3: TGTGCCACCGGACAGGGTCCCTACGAGCAGTACTTC. Its protein product is CATGQGPYEQYF.

V is TRBV28 and J is TRBJ2-1, with D maybe TRBD1 (6 bases). Deletions cut 3 bases from V and 1 base from J, with 13 bases between. The CDR3 length is 16 residues. Germline-derived CDR1 and CDR2 are MDHEN and SYDVKM. CDR3 coding DNA: TGTGCCAGCAGTTTTACCGTACAGGGATCCTACAATGAGCAGTTCTTC. It yields the protein CASSFTVQGSYNEQFF.

The chain carries TRBV9 and TRBJ2-5, with TRBD1 identical over 8 bases. Germline CDR1 reads SGDLS; CDR2 reads YYNGEE. The V gene end was trimmed by 0 bases and the J gene end by 4 bases; junction bases not matched to a gene: 2. The CDR3 has 14 residues. The DNA for the CDR3 is TGTGCCAGCAGCGTAGGGACAGGGAGAGAGACCCAGTACTTC. It codes for CASSVGTGRETQYF.

This clone was recorded once. J is TRBJ1-5 and V is TRBV15; 7 bases match TRBD1. Unmatched junction bases numbered 6, after V lost 4 bases and J lost 3 bases. The V gene's germline CDR1 is LNHNV and CDR2 YYDKDF (reference sequence). There are 15 residues in the CDR3. CDR3 DNA sequence: TGTGCCACCAGCATCGACAGGGCCAACAATCAGCCCCAGCATTTT. Amino acids: CATSIDRANNQPQHF.

The chain has TRBV7-6 and TRBJ2-5; no reliable D call. CDR3 length: 12 amino acids. V lost 1 base to trimming and J lost 4 bases, with 4 bases between them. Germline-derived CDR1 and CDR2 are SGHVS and FNYEAQ. CDR3 sequence (DNA): TGTGCCAGCAGCTTAGTATCAGAGACCCAGTACTTC. This codes for CASSLVSETQYF.

CDR3 residues: CSVMTGMNTEAFF. The CDR3 DNA follows: TGCAGCGTAATGACAGGGATGAACACTGAAGCTTTCTTT. This rearrangement joins TRBV29-1 to TRBJ1-1; 7 nucleotides align to TRBD1. Looked up from germline, CDR1 is SQVTM and CDR2 is ANQGSEA. J lost 0 bases, V lost 6 bases, and 4 bases had no gene match. There are 13 residues in the CDR3.

The table lists this clone with a count of one. V and J are TRBV5-1 and TRBJ1-3; TRBD1 aligns across 11 bases. V was clipped by 4 bases and J by 2 bases; unmatched bases: 2. From germline, CDR1 is SGHRS and CDR2 YFSETQ. The CDR3 length is 15 residues. The CDR3 nucleotides are TGCGCCAGCAGCAAGGACAGGGGGCCTGGAAACACCATATATTTT. Amino acids: CASSKDRGPGNTIYF.

This clone has just a few counts. The chain uses TRBV19 and TRBJ1-5; 7 bases are a match to TRBD1. Germline CDR1 is LNHDA and CDR2 is SQIVND (reference sequence). This CDR3 has 16 residues. Losses at the gene ends were 6 bases for V and 4 bases for J; bases not matched to a gene: 12. This chain's CDR3 is CASSLGQAWGNQPQHF. The CDR3 DNA reads TGTGCCAGTAGCCTCGGACAGGCTTGGGGAAATCAGCCCCAGCATTTT.

V gene TRBV27 combines with J gene TRBJ2-1; D remains ambiguous. The CDR3 consists of 13 residues. With 2 bases removed from V and 8 bases from J, the gap between germline ends came to 10 bases. In germline, CDR1 is MNHEY, CDR2 SMNVEV (reference sequence). The CDR3: CASSLGPWYEQFF. CDR3 nucleotides: TGTGCCAGCAGTTTAGGCCCTTGGTATGAGCAGTTCTTC.

The rearrangement uses TRBV5-6 and TRBJ2-1; TRBD2 matches at 12 bases. Per germline, CDR1 SGHDT and CDR2 YYEEEE. Trimming at V came to 4 bases and at J to 6 bases, leaving 5 bases not matched to a gene. CDR3 length equals 15 residues. The CDR3 sequence: CASSPLAGGRNEQFF. The CDR3 bases are TGTGCCAGCAGCCCGCTAGCGGGGGGGCGCAATGAGCAGTTCTTC. The variable domain in full, with the rest retrieved from reference TRBV5-6 and TRBJ2-1, is DAGVTQSPTHLIKTRGQQVTLRCSPKSGHDTVSWYQQALGQGPQFIFQYYEEEERQRGNFPDRFSGHQFPNYSSELNVNALLLGDSALYLCASSPLAGGRNEQFFGPGTRLTVL.

This sequence joins TRBV27 and TRBJ1-5, with 12 bases lining up with TRBD1. Germline V lookup: CDR1 MNHEY, CDR2 SMNVEV (reference sequence). The CDR3 runs to 14 residues. Germline trimming cut 8 bases from V and 6 bases from J; bases unmatched to any gene: 5. As DNA, the CDR3 is TGTGCCAGCCGTTGGGACAGGGGGCTTCAGCCCCAGCATTTT. Translating it yields CASRWDRGLQPQHF.

The CDR3: CASSQGLGAQGYTF. The CDR3 DNA sequence: TGCGCCAGCAGCCAAGGCTTGGGGGCTCAAGGCTACACCTTC. This chain connects TRBV4-3 to TRBJ1-2; TRBD1 is a possible D gene (6 bases). Germline values: CDR1 LGHNA, CDR2 YSLEER. The CDR3 is 14 amino acids. V was cut by 1 base and J by 8 bases, with 14 bases left in between.

Worth noting for this clone: A read error may account for a junction end that differs from germline. The sample carries other DNA sequences with the same CDR3. The chain combines TRBV29-1 with TRBJ1-4, with D unclear. The germline gives CDR1 SQVTM, CDR2 ANQGSEA. The CDR3 runs 13 residues. CDR3 region: CSVGRSTNEKLFF. CDR3 coding DNA: TGTAGCGTTGGGAGGTCGACTAATGAAAAACTGTTTTTT. Drawing the rest from reference TRBV29-1 and TRBJ1-4, the complete variable domain is SAVISQKPSRDICQRGTSLTIQCQVDSQVTMMFWYRQQPGQSLTLIATANQGSEATYESGFVIDKFPISRPNLTFSTLTVSNMSPEDSSIYLCSVGRSTNEKLFFGSGTQLSVL.

This chain links TRBV6-5 with TRBJ2-7, with D hard to call. There are 15 residues in the CDR3. With 1 base removed from V and 1 base from J, the gap between germline ends came to 11 bases. Germline CDR1 is MNHEY and CDR2 is SVGAGI. The CDR3 sequence: CASSYLPGASYEQYF. CDR3 nucleotide sequence: TGTGCCAGCAGTTACTTGCCAGGCGCGTCCTACGAGCAGTACTTC.